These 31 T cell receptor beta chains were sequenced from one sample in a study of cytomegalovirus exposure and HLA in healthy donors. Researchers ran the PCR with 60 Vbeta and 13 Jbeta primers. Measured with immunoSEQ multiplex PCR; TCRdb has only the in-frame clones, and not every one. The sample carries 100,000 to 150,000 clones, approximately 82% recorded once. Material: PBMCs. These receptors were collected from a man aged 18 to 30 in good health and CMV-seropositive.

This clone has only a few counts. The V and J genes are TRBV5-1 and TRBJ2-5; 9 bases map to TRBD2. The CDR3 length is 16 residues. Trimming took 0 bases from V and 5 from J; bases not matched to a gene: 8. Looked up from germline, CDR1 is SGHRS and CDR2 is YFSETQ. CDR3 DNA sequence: TGCGCCAGCAGCTTGGCCGGCGGGGGGGCCCGGGAGACCCAGTACTTC. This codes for CASSLAGGGARETQYF.

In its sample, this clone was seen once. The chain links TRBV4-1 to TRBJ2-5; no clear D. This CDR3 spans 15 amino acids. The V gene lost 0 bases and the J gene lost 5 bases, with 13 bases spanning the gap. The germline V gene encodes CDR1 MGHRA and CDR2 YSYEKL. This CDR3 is CASSQDPAPGETQYF. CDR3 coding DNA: TGCGCCAGCAGCCAAGATCCGGCTCCCGGGGAGACCCAGTACTTC.

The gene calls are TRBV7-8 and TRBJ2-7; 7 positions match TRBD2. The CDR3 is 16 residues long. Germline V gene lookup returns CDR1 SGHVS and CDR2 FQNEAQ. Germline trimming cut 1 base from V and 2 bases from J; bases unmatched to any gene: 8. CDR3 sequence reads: CASSLGGGGNTYEQYF. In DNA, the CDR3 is TGTGCCAGCAGCTTAGGGGGGGGTGGCAATACCTACGAGCAGTACTTC.

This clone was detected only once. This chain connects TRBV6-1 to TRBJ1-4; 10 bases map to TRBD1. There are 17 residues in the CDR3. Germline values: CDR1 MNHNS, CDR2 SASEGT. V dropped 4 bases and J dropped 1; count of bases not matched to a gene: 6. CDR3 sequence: CASSGRDRGKTNEKLFF. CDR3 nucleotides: TGTGCCAGCAGTGGTCGGGACAGGGGAAAAACTAATGAAAAACTGTTTTTT.

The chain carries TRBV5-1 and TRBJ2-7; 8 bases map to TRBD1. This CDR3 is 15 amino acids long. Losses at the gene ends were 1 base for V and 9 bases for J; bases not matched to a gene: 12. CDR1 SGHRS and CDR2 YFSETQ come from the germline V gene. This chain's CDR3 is CASSLIGRGLHRQYF. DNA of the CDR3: TGCGCCAGCAGCTTGATAGGCAGGGGGCTCCACCGGCAGTACTTC.

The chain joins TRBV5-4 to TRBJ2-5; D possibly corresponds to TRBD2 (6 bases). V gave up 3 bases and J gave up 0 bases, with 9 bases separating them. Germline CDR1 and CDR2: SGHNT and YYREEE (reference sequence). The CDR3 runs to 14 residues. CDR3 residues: CASSSRTNQETQYF. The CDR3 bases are TGTGCCAGCAGCTCCCGGACTAACCAAGAGACCCAGTACTTC.

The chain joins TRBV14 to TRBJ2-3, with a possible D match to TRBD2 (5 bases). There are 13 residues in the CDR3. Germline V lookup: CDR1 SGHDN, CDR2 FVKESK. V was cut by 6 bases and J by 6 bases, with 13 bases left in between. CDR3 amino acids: CASSWIGEDTQYF. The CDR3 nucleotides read TGTGCCAGCAGTTGGATCGGGGAGGATACGCAGTATTTT.

DNA of the CDR3: TGTGCTAGTGGTTTGGCATACTTGGTCAGGGGCGAGCACGAGCAGTACTTC. It yields the protein CASGLAYLVRGEHEQYF. The chain joins TRBV12-5 to TRBJ2-7; TRBD1 is a possible D gene (6 bases). V lost 1 base and J 5 bases, leaving 21 bases between the germline ends. There are 17 residues in the CDR3. Germline assignment: CDR1 LGHNT and CDR2 FRNRAP.

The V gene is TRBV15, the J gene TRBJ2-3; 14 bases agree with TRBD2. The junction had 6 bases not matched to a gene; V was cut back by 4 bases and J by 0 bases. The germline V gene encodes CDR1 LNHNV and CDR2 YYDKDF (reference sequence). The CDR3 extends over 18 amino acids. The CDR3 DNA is TGTGCCACCAGCAACGGGACTAGCGGGGGCTCTAGCACAGATACGCAGTATTTT. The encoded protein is CATSNGTSGGSSTDTQYF. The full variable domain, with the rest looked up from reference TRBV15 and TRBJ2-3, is DAMVIQNPRYQVTQFGKPVTLSCSQTLNHNVMYWYQQKSSQAPKLLFHYYDKDFNNEADTPDNFQSRRPNTSFCFLDIRSPGLGDTAMYLCATSNGTSGGSSTDTQYFGPGTRLTVL.

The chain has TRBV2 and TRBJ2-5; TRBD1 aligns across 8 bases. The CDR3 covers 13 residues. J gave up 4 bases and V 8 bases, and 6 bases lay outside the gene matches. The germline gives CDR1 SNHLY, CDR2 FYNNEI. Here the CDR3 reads CASGGQGGETQYF. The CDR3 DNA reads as TGTGCCAGCGGCGGACAGGGAGGAGAGACCCAGTACTTC.

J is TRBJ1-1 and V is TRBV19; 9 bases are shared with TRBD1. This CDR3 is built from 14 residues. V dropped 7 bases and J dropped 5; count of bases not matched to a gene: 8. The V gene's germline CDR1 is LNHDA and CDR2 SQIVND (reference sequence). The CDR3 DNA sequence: TGTGCCAGTAAGGTGGGACAGGGTTTTACTGAAGCTTTCTTT. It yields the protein CASKVGQGFTEAFF.

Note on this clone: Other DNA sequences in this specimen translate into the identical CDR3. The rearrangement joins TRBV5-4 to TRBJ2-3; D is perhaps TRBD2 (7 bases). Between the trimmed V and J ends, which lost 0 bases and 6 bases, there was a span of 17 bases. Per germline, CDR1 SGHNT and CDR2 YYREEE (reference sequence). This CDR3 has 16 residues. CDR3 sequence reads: CASSLGRGGGLDTQYF. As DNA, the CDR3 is TGTGCCAGCAGCTTGGGAAGAGGGGGGGGCCTTGATACGCAGTATTTT.

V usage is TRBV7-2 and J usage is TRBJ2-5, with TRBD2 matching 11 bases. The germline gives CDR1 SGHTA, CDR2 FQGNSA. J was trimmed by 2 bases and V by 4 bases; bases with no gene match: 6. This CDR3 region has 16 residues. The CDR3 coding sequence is TGTGCCAGCAGCTCTTGGACTAGCGGGTCTCAAGAGACCCAGTACTTC. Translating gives CASSSWTSGSQETQYF.

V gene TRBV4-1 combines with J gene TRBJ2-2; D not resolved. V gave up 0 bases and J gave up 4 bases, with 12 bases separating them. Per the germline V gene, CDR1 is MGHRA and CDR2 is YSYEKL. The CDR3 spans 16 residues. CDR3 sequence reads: CASSQDQSLTTGELFF. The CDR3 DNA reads TGCGCCAGCAGCCAAGATCAATCGCTAACCACCGGGGAGCTGTTTTTT.

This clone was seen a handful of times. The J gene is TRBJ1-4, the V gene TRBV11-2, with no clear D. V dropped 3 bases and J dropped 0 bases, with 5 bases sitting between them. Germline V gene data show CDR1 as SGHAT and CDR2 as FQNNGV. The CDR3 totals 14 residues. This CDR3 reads CASSFVATNEKLFF. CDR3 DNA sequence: TGTGCCAGCAGCTTCGTTGCAACTAATGAAAAACTGTTTTTT.

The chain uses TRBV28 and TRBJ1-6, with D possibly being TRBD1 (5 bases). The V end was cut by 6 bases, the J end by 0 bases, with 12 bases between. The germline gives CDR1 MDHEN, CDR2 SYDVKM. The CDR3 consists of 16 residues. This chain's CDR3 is CASSAGFSSYNSPLHF. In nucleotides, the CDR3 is TGTGCCAGCAGCGCAGGGTTTAGCTCCTATAATTCACCCCTCCACTTT.

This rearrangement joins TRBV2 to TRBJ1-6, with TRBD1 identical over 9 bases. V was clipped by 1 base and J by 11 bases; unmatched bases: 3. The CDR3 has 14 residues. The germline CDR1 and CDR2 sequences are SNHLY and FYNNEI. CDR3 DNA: TGTGCCAGCAGTGAAGGGACAGGGGTTGCACCCCTCCACTTT. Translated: CASSEGTGVAPLHF.

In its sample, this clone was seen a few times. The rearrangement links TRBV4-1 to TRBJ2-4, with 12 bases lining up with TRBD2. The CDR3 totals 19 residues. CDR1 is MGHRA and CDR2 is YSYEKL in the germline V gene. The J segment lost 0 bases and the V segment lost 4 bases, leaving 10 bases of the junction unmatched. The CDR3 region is CASSPLPSGGVIAKNIQYF. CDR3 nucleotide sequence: TGCGCCAGCAGCCCCCTCCCTAGCGGGGGGGTTATAGCCAAAAACATTCAGTACTTC.

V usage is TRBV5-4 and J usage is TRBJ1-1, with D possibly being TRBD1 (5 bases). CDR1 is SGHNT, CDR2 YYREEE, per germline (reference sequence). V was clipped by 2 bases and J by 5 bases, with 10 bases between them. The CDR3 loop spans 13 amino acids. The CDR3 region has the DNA TGTGCCAGCAGCTTCGTGGGGCTAACTGAAGCTTTCTTT. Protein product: CASSFVGLTEAFF.

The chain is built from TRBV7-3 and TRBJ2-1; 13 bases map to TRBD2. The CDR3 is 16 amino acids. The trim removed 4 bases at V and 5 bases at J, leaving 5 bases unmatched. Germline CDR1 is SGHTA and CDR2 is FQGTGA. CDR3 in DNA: TGTGCCAGCAGCTCGACTAGCGGGGGGCCCGACAATGAGCAGTTCTTC. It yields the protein CASSSTSGGPDNEQFF.

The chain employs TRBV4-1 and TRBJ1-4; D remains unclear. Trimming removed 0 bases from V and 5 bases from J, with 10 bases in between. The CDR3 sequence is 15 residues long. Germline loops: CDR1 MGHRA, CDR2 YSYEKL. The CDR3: CASSQDWRENEKLFF. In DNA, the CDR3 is TGCGCCAGCAGCCAAGATTGGAGAGAAAATGAAAAACTGTTTTTT.

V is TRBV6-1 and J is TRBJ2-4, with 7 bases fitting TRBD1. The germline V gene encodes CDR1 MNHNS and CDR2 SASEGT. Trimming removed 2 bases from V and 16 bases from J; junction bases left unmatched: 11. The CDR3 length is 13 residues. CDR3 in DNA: TGTGCCAGCAGTGAATCGGGTGAGAGGGGGCTCTACTTC. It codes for CASSESGERGLYF.

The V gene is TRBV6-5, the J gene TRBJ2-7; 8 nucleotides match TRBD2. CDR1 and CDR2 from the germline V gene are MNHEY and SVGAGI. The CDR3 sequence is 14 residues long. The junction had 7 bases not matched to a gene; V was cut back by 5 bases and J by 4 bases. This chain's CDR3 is CASSRLASGYEQYF. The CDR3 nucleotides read TGTGCCAGCAGTCGACTAGCGAGTGGATACGAGCAGTACTTC.

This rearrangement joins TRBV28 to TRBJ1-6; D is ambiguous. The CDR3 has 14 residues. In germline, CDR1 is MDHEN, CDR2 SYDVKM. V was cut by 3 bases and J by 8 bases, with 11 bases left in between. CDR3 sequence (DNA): TGTGCCAGCAGTTTTAGTAACTACGATTCACCCCTCCACTTT. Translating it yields CASSFSNYDSPLHF.

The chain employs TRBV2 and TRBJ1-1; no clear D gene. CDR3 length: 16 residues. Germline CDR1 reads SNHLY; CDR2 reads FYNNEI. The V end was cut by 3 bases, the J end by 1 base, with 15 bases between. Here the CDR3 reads CASSEDSPEANTEAFF. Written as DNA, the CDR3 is TGTGCCAGCAGTGAGGACTCACCTGAGGCGAACACTGAAGCTTTCTTT.

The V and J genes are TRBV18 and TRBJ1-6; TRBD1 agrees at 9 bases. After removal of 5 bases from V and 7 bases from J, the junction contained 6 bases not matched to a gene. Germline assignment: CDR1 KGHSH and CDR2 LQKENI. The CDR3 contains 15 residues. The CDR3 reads CASSWGQGINSPLHF. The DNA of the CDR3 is TGTGCCAGCTCATGGGGACAGGGAATCAATTCACCCCTCCACTTT.

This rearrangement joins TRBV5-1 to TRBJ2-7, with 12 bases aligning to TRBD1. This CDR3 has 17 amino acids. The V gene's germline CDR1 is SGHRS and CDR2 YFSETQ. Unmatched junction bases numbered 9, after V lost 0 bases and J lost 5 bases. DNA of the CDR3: TGCGCCAGCAGCTTGGCCTTACCGGGACAGGGGGCTCACGAGCAGTACTTC. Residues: CASSLALPGQGAHEQYF.

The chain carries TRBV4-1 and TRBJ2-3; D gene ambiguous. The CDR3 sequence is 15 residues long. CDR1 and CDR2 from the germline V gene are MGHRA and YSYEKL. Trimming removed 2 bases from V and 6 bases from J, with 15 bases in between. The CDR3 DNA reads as TGCGCCAGCAGCCAACCGTCCCGCTTGGAGGATACGCAGTATTTT. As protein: CASSQPSRLEDTQYF.

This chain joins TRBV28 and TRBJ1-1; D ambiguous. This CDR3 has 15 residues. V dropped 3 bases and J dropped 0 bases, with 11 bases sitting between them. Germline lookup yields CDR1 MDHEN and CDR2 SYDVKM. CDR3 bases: TGTGCCAGCAGTTTTAGGCAGACTTTGAACACTGAAGCTTTCTTT. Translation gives CASSFRQTLNTEAFF.

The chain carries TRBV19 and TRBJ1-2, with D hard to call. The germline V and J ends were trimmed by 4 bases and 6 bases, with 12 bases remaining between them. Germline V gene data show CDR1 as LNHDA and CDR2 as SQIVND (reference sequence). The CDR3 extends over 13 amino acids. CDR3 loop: CASSRARIDGYTF. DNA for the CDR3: TGTGCCAGTAGTAGGGCCCGTATAGATGGCTACACCTTC.

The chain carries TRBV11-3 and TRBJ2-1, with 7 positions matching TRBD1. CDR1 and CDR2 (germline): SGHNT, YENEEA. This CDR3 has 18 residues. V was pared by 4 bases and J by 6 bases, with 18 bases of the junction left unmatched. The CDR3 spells CASSWGTGALSTGNEQFF. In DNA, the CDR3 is TGTGCCAGCAGCTGGGGTACAGGGGCCCTATCAACCGGCAATGAGCAGTTCTTC.